These T cell receptor beta chains were read from a single sample in a study of cytomegalovirus exposure and HLA in healthy donors. The assay was immunoSEQ multiplex PCR, and TCRdb's table has in-frame clones only and misses some. This table holds roughly 110,000 clones, more than 75% found once. The specimen sequenced was PBMCs. The receptors originated from a woman in her forties or fifties in good health and CMV-seropositive. Both conserved end residues are part of each CDR3. The order of the fields is clone size, J gene, D gene, V gene, CDR3 protein, CDR3 DNA. D genes are given only for firm matches. Where a row states a size, it is once, few, many or the class of an expanded clone; other rows omit it.

abundance: -; j_gene: TRBJ1-4; d_gene: -; v_gene: TRBV11-2; CDR3aa: CASSSHGTANEKLFF; CDR3nt: TGTGCCAGCAGCTCTCACGGGACTGCGAATGAAAAACTGTTTTTT
abundance: few; j_gene: TRBJ1-4; d_gene: -; v_gene: TRBV5-8; CDR3aa: CASSLGRMPTEKLFF; CDR3nt: TGTGCCAGCAGCTTGGGGCGGATGCCAACGGAAAAACTGTTTTTT
abundance: -; j_gene: TRBJ2-3; d_gene: TRBD2; v_gene: TRBV19; CDR3aa: CASRSPGSGAYKDTQYF; CDR3nt: TGTGCCAGTAGGTCCCCGGGTAGCGGGGCCTATAAGGATACGCAGTATTTT
abundance: few; j_gene: TRBJ2-3; d_gene: TRBD2; v_gene: TRBV7-2; CDR3aa: CASSPLLAGATDTQYF; CDR3nt: TGTGCCAGCAGCCCCTTACTAGCGGGGGCCACAGATACGCAGTATTTT
abundance: -; j_gene: TRBJ1-1; d_gene: -; v_gene: TRBV2; CDR3aa: CASSEESGGTEAFF; CDR3nt: TGTGCCAGCAGTGAAGAGTCCGGGGGAACTGAAGCTTTCTTT
abundance: -; j_gene: TRBJ2-1; d_gene: -; v_gene: TRBV13; CDR3aa: CASSFLGGATNEQFF; CDR3nt: TGTGCCAGCAGCTTCTTGGGGGGGGCTACCAATGAGCAGTTCTTC
abundance: -; j_gene: TRBJ2-5; d_gene: TRBD1; v_gene: TRBV7-2; CDR3aa: CASSVGRGPQETQYF; CDR3nt: TGTGCCAGCAGTGTGGGCAGGGGGCCCCAAGAGACCCAGTACTTC
abundance: -; j_gene: TRBJ1-5; d_gene: -; v_gene: TRBV11-2; CDR3aa: CASSLSINQPQHF; CDR3nt: TGTGCCAGCAGCTTGTCTATTAATCAGCCCCAGCATTTT
abundance: -; j_gene: TRBJ2-1; d_gene: TRBD2; v_gene: TRBV4-2; CDR3aa: CASKQEAGVTYNEQFF; CDR3nt: TGTGCCAGCAAGCAGGAAGCGGGGGTGACCTACAATGAGCAGTTCTTC
abundance: -; j_gene: TRBJ2-2; d_gene: TRBD1; v_gene: TRBV25-1; CDR3aa: CASSHRGSFNTGELFF; CDR3nt: TGTGCCAGCAGCCACAGGGGTTCCTTTAACACCGGGGAGCTGTTTTTT
abundance: -; j_gene: TRBJ2-1; d_gene: -; v_gene: TRBV19; CDR3aa: CASSSPGRAEGYNEQFF; CDR3nt: TGTGCCAGTAGTTCACCCGGAAGAGCCGAGGGCTACAATGAGCAGTTCTTC
abundance: -; j_gene: TRBJ1-6; d_gene: -; v_gene: TRBV18; CDR3aa: CASSPPSFPNSPLHF; CDR3nt: TGTGCCAGCTCACCACCCTCGTTCCCTAATTCACCCCTCCACTTT
abundance: few; j_gene: TRBJ2-5; d_gene: -; v_gene: TRBV5-1; CDR3aa: CASSFGTSLSVQYF; CDR3nt: TGCGCCAGCAGCTTTGGGACTTCCCTCAGCGTGCAGTACTTC
abundance: -; j_gene: TRBJ2-5; d_gene: TRBD1; v_gene: TRBV5-6; CDR3aa: CASSLWTGGRQETQYF; CDR3nt: TGTGCCAGCAGCTTATGGACAGGGGGTAGGCAAGAGACCCAGTACTTC
abundance: -; j_gene: TRBJ2-5; d_gene: TRBD2; v_gene: TRBV6-1; CDR3aa: CASSEAEGLGTSGVQETQYF; CDR3nt: TGTGCCAGCAGTGAAGCAGAGGGTCTGGGGACTAGCGGGGTTCAAGAGACCCAGTACTTC
abundance: -; j_gene: TRBJ2-3; d_gene: -; v_gene: TRBV28; CDR3aa: CASSDRDGRGGDTQYF; CDR3nt: TGTGCCAGCAGTGACCGGGACGGACGCGGAGGGGATACGCAGTATTTT
abundance: few; j_gene: TRBJ2-6; d_gene: -; v_gene: TRBV11-1; CDR3aa: CASSLEQGAGANVLTF; CDR3nt: TGTGCCAGCAGCTTAGAACAGGGTGCTGGGGCCAACGTCCTGACTTTC
abundance: -; j_gene: TRBJ1-4; d_gene: -; v_gene: TRBV6-1; CDR3aa: CASSDRAGLYNEKLFF; CDR3nt: TGTGCCAGCAGTGATCGGGCAGGGCTGTATAATGAAAAACTGTTTTTT
abundance: -; j_gene: TRBJ1-2; d_gene: TRBD1; v_gene: TRBV2; CDR3aa: CASSGDRGPYGYTF; CDR3nt: TGTGCCAGCAGTGGGGACAGGGGCCCTTATGGCTACACCTTC
abundance: -; j_gene: TRBJ2-7; d_gene: -; v_gene: TRBV6-5; CDR3aa: CASSYSDGAEGQYF; CDR3nt: TGTGCCAGCAGTTACTCTGACGGGGCGGAGGGGCAGTACTTC
abundance: -; j_gene: TRBJ1-2; d_gene: -; v_gene: TRBV6-1; CDR3aa: CASRGVGASAGYTF; CDR3nt: TGTGCCAGCAGGGGAGTGGGAGCTTCGGCAGGCTACACCTTC
abundance: few; j_gene: TRBJ1-1; d_gene: -; v_gene: TRBV7-2; CDR3aa: CASSLSRSRTEAFF; CDR3nt: TGTGCCAGCAGCTTATCACGCTCGCGCACTGAAGCTTTCTTT
abundance: -; j_gene: TRBJ1-5; d_gene: -; v_gene: TRBV2; CDR3aa: CASSESGQPQHF; CDR3nt: TGTGCCAGCAGTGAAAGCGGGCAGCCCCAGCATTTT
abundance: -; j_gene: TRBJ1-2; d_gene: TRBD1; v_gene: TRBV5-4; CDR3aa: CASSLGTGANYGYTF; CDR3nt: TGTGCCAGCAGCTTGGGGACAGGCGCTAACTATGGCTACACCTTC
abundance: few; j_gene: TRBJ2-1; d_gene: TRBD2; v_gene: TRBV4-1; CDR3aa: CASSQGTSGNNEQFF; CDR3nt: TGCGCCAGCAGCCAAGGGACTAGCGGGAACAATGAGCAGTTCTTC
abundance: -; j_gene: TRBJ2-3; d_gene: -; v_gene: TRBV7-9; CDR3aa: CSSSPNSGDTQYF; CDR3nt: TGTTCCAGCAGCCCGAATTCCGGAGATACGCAGTATTTT
abundance: -; j_gene: TRBJ2-1; d_gene: TRBD2; v_gene: TRBV11-3; CDR3aa: CASRLAGSDGEQFF; CDR3nt: TGTGCCAGCCGACTAGCGGGGAGCGACGGTGAGCAGTTCTTC
abundance: -; j_gene: TRBJ2-6; d_gene: -; v_gene: TRBV28; CDR3aa: CASSFFYSGANVLTF; CDR3nt: TGTGCCAGCAGTTTTTTTTACTCTGGGGCCAACGTCCTGACTTTC
abundance: once; j_gene: TRBJ1-6; d_gene: -; v_gene: TRBV18; CDR3aa: CASSPFDIDLFPLHF; CDR3nt: TGTGCCAGCTCACCCTTCGACATCGACCTCTTTCCCCTCCACTTT
abundance: once; j_gene: TRBJ1-2; d_gene: -; v_gene: TRBV4-3; CDR3aa: CASSQEAIGPFNYGYTF; CDR3nt: TGCGCCAGCAGCCAAGAAGCGATCGGTCCGTTTAACTATGGCTACACCTTC
abundance: -; j_gene: TRBJ2-2; d_gene: TRBD2; v_gene: TRBV5-4; CDR3aa: CASSLATSGGYTGELFF; CDR3nt: TGTGCCAGCAGCTTGGCCACTAGCGGGGGGTACACCGGGGAGCTGTTTTTT
abundance: few; j_gene: TRBJ2-5; d_gene: -; v_gene: TRBV7-3; CDR3aa: CASSLQVRETQYF; CDR3nt: TGTGCCAGCAGCTTACAGGTTCGGGAGACCCAGTACTTC
abundance: -; j_gene: TRBJ1-1; d_gene: -; v_gene: TRBV6-5; CDR3aa: CASRPTGNTEAFF; CDR3nt: TGTGCCAGCAGGCCCACAGGAAACACTGAAGCTTTCTTT
abundance: -; j_gene: TRBJ1-5; d_gene: TRBD1; v_gene: TRBV29-1; CDR3aa: CSVEVGQGSNQPQHF; CDR3nt: TGCAGCGTGGAGGTGGGACAGGGAAGCAATCAGCCCCAGCATTTT
abundance: -; j_gene: TRBJ2-2; d_gene: -; v_gene: TRBV27; CDR3aa: CASSFLPPGTGELFF; CDR3nt: TGTGCCAGCAGTTTTCTCCCCCCGGGGACCGGGGAGCTGTTTTTT